The present TCR beta chain was sequenced within a study of T-cell reconstitution after alpha-beta-depleted transplantation in children. This clonotype was counted ten times or more. The germline V gene has CDR1 MNHEY and CDR2 SVGAGI. J lost 8 bases, V lost 5 bases, and 16 bases had no gene match. The CDR3 spans 16 residues. The library targeted TCRbeta and was prepared with unique molecular identifiers. TCRdb fed the PCR reads into MiXCR, producing one record per CDR3 protein. Of about 160,000 distinct CDR3 sequences in the sample, approximately 10% were seen once. The rearrangement links TRBV6-5 to TRBJ1-2; TRBD1 matches at 8 bases. The sequencing here drew on PBMCs, taken before TCRalphabeta/CD19-depleted stem cell transplant. This clonotype originated in a boy aged 2 to 10 with acute myeloid leukemia, due to receive a stem cell transplant. DNA for the CDR3: TGTGCCAGCAGTCCAACAGGACAGGGAATAACTATAGGCTACACCTTC. It codes for CASSPTGQGITIGYTF.